This T cell receptor (beta chain) derives from a study of blood T cell repertoires in COVID-19. Study summary: The study drew acute and convalescent COVID-19 samples from the United States, Italy and Spain. T cells, B-cell-depleted T cells, or PBMCs provided the cDNA or gDNA that served as material.

This CDR3 is built from 14 residues. With V trimmed by 6 bases and J by 0 bases, 5 bases remained unmatched. The germline V gene has CDR1 SQVTM and CDR2 ANQGSEA. Original analysis: Quantification of nucleated cells was approximated via reference gene primer amplification. The assay was immunoSEQ multiplex PCR, and TCRdb's table has in-frame clones only and misses some. That table furnishes V, J and clone size, whereas the DNA furnished D and trimming. There are 35,000 or so clones in the sample; around 90% occur only once, and 60% to 80% lies in the top ten. The TCR sequence derives from a man aged 70 or older with acute or convalescent COVID-19. J is TRBJ2-7 and V is TRBV29-1; TRBD2 aligns across 10 bases. The sequenced sample consisted of peripheral blood. The CDR3 DNA reads as TGCAGCGTCGGTAGCGGGGGGCCCTCCTACGAGCAGTACTTC. Encoded protein: CSVGSGGPSYEQYF.